This T cell receptor beta chain derives from a study of kidney transplant recipient with SARS-CoV-2 infection. The CDR3 spans 16 residues. V shed 6 bases, J shed 5 bases, and the junction held 8 bases outside the gene matches. Per germline, CDR1 SGDLS and CDR2 YYNGEE. MiXCR, run by TCRdb on the reads, gives a single entry per CDR3 protein. The top ten clones hold under 9.5% of a sample with 200,000 to 300,000 distinct CDR3 sequences, under 30% of them seen once. The sample here was a blood sample, taken at baseline and between days 110 and 120 from a kidney transplant recipient. The gene calls are TRBV9 and TRBJ2-1; 13 bases match TRBD2. This TCR was sampled from a male patient between 25 and 39 years old who had COVID-19 and was a kidney transplant recipient. Part of the T cell pool may stem from the graft donor. CDR3 in amino acids: CASNHKLAGGNNEQFF. The CDR3 DNA sequence: TGTGCCAGCAACCATAAACTAGCGGGAGGGAACAATGAGCAGTTCTTC.